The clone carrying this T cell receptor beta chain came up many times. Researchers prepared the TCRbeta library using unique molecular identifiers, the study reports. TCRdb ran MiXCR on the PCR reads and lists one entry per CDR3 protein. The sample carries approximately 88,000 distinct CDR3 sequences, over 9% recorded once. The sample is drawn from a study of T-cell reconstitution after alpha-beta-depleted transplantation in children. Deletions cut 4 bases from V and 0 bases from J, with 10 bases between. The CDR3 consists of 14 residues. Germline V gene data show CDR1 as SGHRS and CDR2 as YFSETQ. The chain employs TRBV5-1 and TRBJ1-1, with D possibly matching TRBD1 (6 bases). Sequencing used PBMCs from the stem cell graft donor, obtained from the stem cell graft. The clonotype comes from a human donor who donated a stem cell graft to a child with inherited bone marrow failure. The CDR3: CASSQGTLNTEAFF. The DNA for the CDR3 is TGCGCCAGCAGCCAAGGGACACTGAACACTGAAGCTTTCTTT. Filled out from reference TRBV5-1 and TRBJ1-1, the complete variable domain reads KAGVTQTPRYLIKTRGQQVTLSCSPISGHRSVSWYQQTPGQGLQFLFEYFSETQRNKGNFPGRFSGRQFSNSRSEMNVSTLELGDSALYLCASSQGTLNTEAFFGQGTRLTVV.